This T cell receptor beta chain was sequenced for a study of blood T cell repertoires in COVID-19. Study-wide context: Collection of acute and convalescent COVID-19 samples took place in the United States, Italy and Spain.

Clones were read by immunoSEQ multiplex PCR, and TCRdb kept only the in-frame ones, dropping some. Of roughly 200,000 clones detected, 83% appear once; the ten largest clones hold around 1.3%. Germline lookup yields CDR1 LGHNT and CDR2 FRNRAP. This CDR3 is built from 15 residues. V was shortened by 8 bases and J by 3 bases, with 14 bases between the two germline ends. The receptor comes from a woman in her 30s with COVID-19, enrolled during active disease. The V gene is TRBV12-5, the J gene TRBJ2-6, with D possibly TRBD1 on 5 matching bases. The specimen was peripheral blood. The CDR3 loop is CASKAGLYGANVLTF. The CDR3 DNA sequence: TGTGCTAGTAAGGCAGGGTTATATGGGGCCAACGTCCTGACTTTC. The full variable domain, its missing parts supplied by reference TRBV12-5 and TRBJ2-6, is DARVTQTPRHKVTEMGQEVTMRCQPILGHNTVFWYRQTMMQGLELLAYFRNRAPLDDSGMPKDRFSAEMPDATLATLKIQPSEPRDSAVYFCASKAGLYGANVLTFGAGSRLTVL.